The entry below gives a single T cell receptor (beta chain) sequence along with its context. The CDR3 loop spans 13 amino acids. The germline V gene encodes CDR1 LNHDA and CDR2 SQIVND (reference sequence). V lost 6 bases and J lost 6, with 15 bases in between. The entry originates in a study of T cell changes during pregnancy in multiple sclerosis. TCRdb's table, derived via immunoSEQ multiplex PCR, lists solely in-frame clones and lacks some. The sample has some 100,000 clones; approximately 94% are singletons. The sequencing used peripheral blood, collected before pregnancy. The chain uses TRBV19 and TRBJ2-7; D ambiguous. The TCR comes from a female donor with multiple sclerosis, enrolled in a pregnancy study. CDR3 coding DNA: TGTGCCAGTAGCCTGACAAGGCGTACCGAGCAGTACTTC. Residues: CASSLTRRTEQYF.